This TCR beta chain was identified during a study of blood T cell repertoires in COVID-19. About the research overall: The United States, Italy and Spain provided the acute and convalescent COVID-19 samples.

Authors' processing steps: Reference gene primer amplification yielded estimated nucleated cell counts. Sequencing was performed with immunoSEQ multiplex PCR; in TCRdb, only in-frame clones are kept and a portion is missing. D and trimming come from the DNA, and the V and J calls and clone size come from that table. In the table there are approximately 70,000 clones, about 68% of which are singletons. The clonotype was recovered from a woman in her 70s with acute or convalescent COVID-19. Input material: peripheral blood.

The CDR3 loop reads CASSVYTGGLSGNTIYF. CDR3 coding DNA: TGCGCCAGCAGCGTCTATACAGGGGGCCTCTCTGGAAACACCATATATTTT. The chain links TRBV5-1 to TRBJ1-3; 9 nucleotides align to TRBD1. This CDR3 contains 17 residues. The trim removed 4 bases at V and 0 bases at J, leaving 8 bases unmatched. Germline V gene sequence: CDR1 SGHRS, CDR2 YFSETQ.